This passage covers 30 T cell receptor beta chains from one sample sequenced in a study of shared clonotypes between healthy human individuals. Profiling relied on immunoSEQ multiplex PCR, and the TCRdb table lists in-frame clones only, not all of them. Of around 990,000 clones listed, 70% to 80% were seen once; the top ten hold about 0.94%. Material: memory CD4+ T cells from PBMCs. Described subset: CD45RA-negative fraction. Every receptor here comes from a man between 18 and 35 years old in good health. Some clones in this sample may be carry-over from other donors' samples.

This CDR3 is CASSAPLSGRLDTQYF. The DNA for the CDR3 is TGTGCCAGCAGCGCCCCACTCAGCGGGAGATTAGATACGCAGTATTTT. This chain uses TRBV28 with TRBJ2-3, with TRBD2 identical over 8 bases. The J segment lost 5 bases and the V segment lost 6 bases, leaving 13 bases of the junction unmatched. This CDR3 region has 16 residues. The germline gives CDR1 MDHEN, CDR2 SYDVKM.

This sequence joins TRBV5-1 and TRBJ2-7; TRBD2 might be the D (6 bases). This CDR3 contains 13 residues. V was clipped by 3 bases and J by 7 bases, with 14 bases between them. Germline CDR1 is SGHRS and CDR2 is YFSETQ. This CDR3 is CASSSGLTEEQYF. The DNA of the CDR3 is TGCGCCAGCAGCTCGGGACTTACTGAGGAGCAGTACTTC.

The CDR3, as DNA: TGTGCCAGCTCAACAAACTCCTACGAGCAGTACTTC. As protein: CASSTNSYEQYF. J is TRBJ2-7 and V is TRBV18; D is unresolved. This CDR3 has 12 amino acids. CDR1 and CDR2 (germline): KGHSH, LQKENI. The V gene lost 5 bases and the J gene lost 0 bases, with 5 bases spanning the gap.

The J gene is TRBJ1-2, the V gene TRBV4-2, with D unresolved. V was pared by 1 base and J by 3 bases, with 9 bases between. The V gene's germline CDR1 is LGHNA and CDR2 YNFKEQ. The CDR3 runs to 14 residues. This CDR3 is CASSQGAGDYGYTF. DNA for the CDR3: TGTGCCAGCAGCCAAGGCGCCGGGGACTATGGCTACACCTTC.

V and J are TRBV7-2 and TRBJ1-2; D not resolved. The V and J ends lost 5 bases and 1 base respectively, with 8 bases between them. Germline V lookup: CDR1 SGHTA, CDR2 FQGNSA. The CDR3 extends over 13 amino acids. The CDR3 loop reads CASSPGLNYGYTF. CDR3 in DNA: TGTGCCAGCAGCCCCGGGCTTAACTATGGCTACACCTTC.

J is TRBJ1-1 and V is TRBV18; TRBD1 agrees at 7 bases. The germline CDR1 and CDR2 sequences are KGHSH and LQKENI. CDR3 length: 15 amino acids. V lost 4 bases, J lost 3 bases, and 8 bases stayed unmatched. The CDR3 nucleotides are TGTGCCAGCTCACAGAACAGGGGTCTGGACACTGAAGCTTTCTTT. This gives the protein CASSQNRGLDTEAFF. The full variable domain, rest sourced from reference TRBV18 and TRBJ1-1, is NAGVMQNPRHLVRRRGQEARLRCSPMKGHSHVYWYRQLPEEGLKFMVYLQKENIIDESGMPKERFSAEFPKEGPSILRIQQVVRGDSAAYFCASSQNRGLDTEAFFGQGTRLTVV.

The chain joins TRBV4-3 to TRBJ2-1; TRBD2 might be the D (6 bases). The CDR3 is 14 residues long. Per the germline V gene, CDR1 is LGHNA and CDR2 is YSLEER. V gave up 3 bases and J gave up 5 bases, with 11 bases separating them. The chain's CDR3 is CASSHSWRDNEQFF. The CDR3 bases are TGCGCCAGCAGCCACAGTTGGAGGGACAATGAGCAGTTCTTC.

This clone was detected once. This chain connects TRBV5-1 to TRBJ1-1; 8 nucleotides match TRBD1. V gave up 3 bases and J gave up 4 bases; unmatched junction bases: 2. The CDR3 has 13 amino acids. Germline CDR1 and CDR2: SGHRS and YFSETQ. The CDR3, as DNA: TGCGCCAGCAGCTGGACAGGGACCACTGAAGCTTTCTTT. This sequence encodes CASSWTGTTEAFF. The full variable domain, rest sourced from reference TRBV5-1 and TRBJ1-1, is KAGVTQTPRYLIKTRGQQVTLSCSPISGHRSVSWYQQTPGQGLQFLFEYFSETQRNKGNFPGRFSGRQFSNSRSEMNVSTLELGDSALYLCASSWTGTTEAFFGQGTRLTVV.

Notes on this clone: A far larger clone is one nucleotide away, so this likely arose from a read error. The rearrangement links TRBV9 to TRBJ2-3; D remains unclear. The V end lost 4 bases, the J end lost 7 bases, and 7 bases lay between the germline ends. CDR1 and CDR2 (germline): SGDLS, YYNGEE. This CDR3 has 11 amino acids. CDR3 sequence reads: CASSRANTQYF. The CDR3 DNA reads as TGTGCCAGCAGCAGGGCAAATACGCAGTATTTT.

The gene calls are TRBV7-9 and TRBJ2-5; D tentatively fits TRBD1 or TRBD2 (6 bases each). Trimming removed 0 bases from V and 4 bases from J, with 12 bases in between. The CDR3 is 15 amino acids. Looked up from germline, CDR1 is SEHNR and CDR2 is FQNEAQ (reference sequence). As DNA, the CDR3 is TGTGCCAGCAGCTTAGCGAGGGGGGTCGGAGAGACCCAGTACTTC. Residues: CASSLARGVGETQYF.

The chain combines TRBV28 with TRBJ2-1; 10 bases line up with TRBD1. V dropped 8 bases and J dropped 3; count of bases not matched to a gene: 4. Germline values: CDR1 MDHEN, CDR2 SYDVKM. This CDR3 is 14 amino acids long. The CDR3 loop is CASGDRGLYNEQFF. The CDR3, as DNA: TGTGCCAGCGGCGACAGGGGGCTCTACAATGAGCAGTTCTTC.

The chain has TRBV11-2 and TRBJ2-7; the D gene is possibly TRBD2 (6 bases). The CDR3 totals 15 residues. V lost 7 bases and J 5 bases, leaving 21 bases between the germline ends. Germline assignment: CDR1 SGHAT and CDR2 FQNNGV. The CDR3 loop reads CASMARRENRNEQYF. Written as DNA, the CDR3 is TGTGCCAGCATGGCTAGGCGGGAAAATCGGAACGAGCAGTACTTC.

V and J are TRBV4-2 and TRBJ2-1; TRBD2 matches 9 bases. CDR1 and CDR2 from the germline V gene are LGHNA and YNFKEQ. V was clipped by 6 bases and J by 8 bases; unmatched bases: 17. The CDR3 is made up of 17 amino acids. The CDR3 DNA reads TGTGCCAGCAGTCAACAAGAGGGGCTAGCGGGAAGGCATGAGCAGTTCTTC. As protein: CASSQQEGLAGRHEQFF.

This clone was counted a single time. CDR3 sequence: CASSRSGALFYEQYF. The CDR3, as DNA: TGTGCCAGCAGCCGGTCGGGGGCACTATTCTACGAGCAGTACTTC. This sequence joins TRBV27 and TRBJ2-7; TRBD1 or TRBD2 may be the D gene (6 bases each). The length of the CDR3 is 15 residues. Germline CDR1 reads MNHEY; CDR2 reads SMNVEV (reference sequence). With 6 bases removed from V and 3 bases from J, the gap between germline ends came to 18 bases.

The V and J genes are TRBV28 and TRBJ2-2; D unclear. The CDR3 covers 15 residues. Trimming left V 6 bases short and J 3 bases short, with 14 bases between. CDR1 is MDHEN, CDR2 SYDVKM, per germline. The CDR3 reads CASSPMTRDTGELFF. The CDR3 DNA reads TGTGCCAGCAGCCCCATGACACGGGACACCGGGGAGCTGTTTTTT. Drawing the rest from reference TRBV28 and TRBJ2-2, the complete variable domain is DVKVTQSSRYLVKRTGEKVFLECVQDMDHENMFWYRQDPGLGLRLIYFSYDVKMKEKGDIPEGYSVSREKKERFSLILESASTNQTSMYLCASSPMTRDTGELFFGEGSRLTVL.

This clone was counted only a few times. The chain is built from TRBV5-1 and TRBJ2-1; D is possibly TRBD2 (6 bases). CDR1 and CDR2 from the germline V gene are SGHRS and YFSETQ. With 0 bases removed from V and 8 bases from J, the gap between germline ends came to 15 bases. This CDR3 is 15 amino acids long. The CDR3 region is CASSLGRGVADEQFF. The CDR3 DNA reads TGCGCCAGCAGCTTGGGGCGGGGAGTAGCCGATGAGCAGTTCTTC.

The rearrangement links TRBV11-1 to TRBJ2-1; D uncertain. The CDR3 is 12 residues long. Trimming took 3 bases from V and 6 from J, leaving 6 bases between them. Germline loops: CDR1 SGHAT, CDR2 FQDESV (reference sequence). The CDR3 loop reads CASSFKGNEQFF. CDR3 in DNA: TGTGCCAGCAGCTTTAAGGGCAATGAGCAGTTCTTC.

The chain is built from TRBV15 and TRBJ1-2; 9 bases are a match to TRBD1. CDR1 LNHNV and CDR2 YYDKDF come from the germline V gene (reference sequence). After removal of 1 base from V and 1 base from J, the junction contained 7 bases not matched to a gene. The CDR3 runs 17 residues. CDR3 sequence (DNA): TGTGCCACCAGCAGAGGGGCCCGGGACAGGGTTAACTATGGCTACACCTTC. Protein sequence: CATSRGARDRVNYGYTF. The full variable domain, its missing parts supplied by reference TRBV15 and TRBJ1-2, is DAMVIQNPRYQVTQFGKPVTLSCSQTLNHNVMYWYQQKSSQAPKLLFHYYDKDFNNEADTPDNFQSRRPNTSFCFLDIRSPGLGDTAMYLCATSRGARDRVNYGYTFGSGTRLTVV.

This rearrangement joins TRBV18 to TRBJ2-2, with D unclear. Germline CDR1 is KGHSH and CDR2 is LQKENI. Trimming removed 2 bases from V and 0 bases from J, with 4 bases in between. The CDR3 is made up of 14 amino acids. CDR3 bases: TGTGCCAGCTCACCAACCCCGAACACCGGGGAGCTGTTTTTT. Its translation is CASSPTPNTGELFF.

Remarks on this clone: The sample contains more than one DNA sequence encoding this CDR3. The chain couples TRBV18 to TRBJ2-3; D unresolved. Germline CDR1 KGHSH, CDR2 LQKENI. The CDR3 sequence is 14 residues long. With 1 base removed from V and 1 base from J, the gap between germline ends came to 6 bases. In nucleotides, the CDR3 is TGTGCCAGCTCACCACGAGGCGGCACAGATACGCAGTATTTT. It translates to CASSPRGGTDTQYF. Full variable domain (missing parts from reference TRBV18 and TRBJ2-3): NAGVMQNPRHLVRRRGQEARLRCSPMKGHSHVYWYRQLPEEGLKFMVYLQKENIIDESGMPKERFSAEFPKEGPSILRIQQVVRGDSAAYFCASSPRGGTDTQYFGPGTRLTVL.

This clone has only a few counts. Within the sample, other DNA sequences also encode this same CDR3. This chain joins TRBV18 and TRBJ2-7; D may be TRBD1 (5 bases). V gave up 3 bases and J gave up 4 bases, with 7 bases separating them. From germline, CDR1 is KGHSH and CDR2 LQKENI. The CDR3 covers 12 residues. The CDR3 bases are TGTGCCAGCTCACCTACAGGATACGAGCAGTACTTC. Amino acids: CASSPTGYEQYF.

The chain has TRBV7-2 and TRBJ2-7; D tentatively reads TRBD1 or TRBD2 (6 bases each). CDR1 is SGHTA and CDR2 is FQGNSA in the germline V gene. The ends were cut back, 5 bases at V and 2 bases at J, with 13 bases in the middle. The CDR3 has 14 amino acids. Here the CDR3 reads CASSRRGRAYEQYF. The DNA of the CDR3 is TGTGCCAGCAGCCGTCGGGGGCGCGCCTACGAGCAGTACTTC.

The chain is built from TRBV19 and TRBJ1-4; 7 bases align to TRBD1. The germline gives CDR1 LNHDA, CDR2 SQIVND (reference sequence). The trim removed 10 bases at V and 7 bases at J, leaving 12 bases unmatched. The CDR3 has 14 residues. CDR3 nucleotides: TGTGCCACGAAGACAGGGTTGGGGACTGAAAAACTGTTTTTT. Translated, it gives CATKTGLGTEKLFF.

The chain joins TRBV5-1 to TRBJ2-5; 9 nucleotides match TRBD1. V was pared by 5 bases and J by 0 bases, with 2 bases of the junction left unmatched. The CDR3 sequence is 14 residues long. Germline V gene lookup returns CDR1 SGHRS and CDR2 YFSETQ. This chain's CDR3 is CASRGQGYQETQYF. The CDR3 DNA is TGCGCCAGCAGGGGACAGGGATACCAAGAGACCCAGTACTTC.

This clone was found a few times. CDR3 region: CASRIREEYGYTF. DNA of the CDR3: TGTGCCAGCAGGATCAGGGAAGAGTATGGCTACACCTTC. This chain uses TRBV6-6 with TRBJ1-2, with TRBD1 as a possible D gene (5 bases). Germline V CDR1 and CDR2: MNHNY, SVGAGI (reference sequence). V was shortened by 6 bases and J by 5 bases, with 13 bases between the two germline ends. The CDR3 is made up of 13 amino acids.

The CDR3: CASSQGVPEGETQYF. The CDR3 DNA follows: TGTGCCAGCAGCCAAGGGGTTCCGGAAGGGGAGACCCAGTACTTC. The chain couples TRBV4-2 to TRBJ2-5; no clear D gene. With 1 base removed from V and 5 bases from J, the gap between germline ends came to 14 bases. Germline CDR1 LGHNA, CDR2 YNFKEQ. The CDR3 consists of 15 residues.

As regards this clone: The same CDR3 can be traced to other DNA sequences in this sample. The chain uses TRBV28 and TRBJ1-3; maybe TRBD1 (5 bases). Trimming shortened V by 5 bases and J by 4 bases, and 15 bases separated the two germline ends. Germline CDR1 MDHEN, CDR2 SYDVKM. The CDR3 extends over 15 amino acids. CDR3 loop: CASSPGGTRGNTIYF. In DNA form, the CDR3 reads TGTGCCAGCAGTCCCGGCGGGACGAGAGGAAACACCATATATTTT. The entire variable domain, with the rest obtained from reference TRBV28 and TRBJ1-3, is as follows: DVKVTQSSRYLVKRTGEKVFLECVQDMDHENMFWYRQDPGLGLRLIYFSYDVKMKEKGDIPEGYSVSREKKERFSLILESASTNQTSMYLCASSPGGTRGNTIYFGEGSWLTVV.

This clone was found a few times. The chain links TRBV9 to TRBJ2-5; 7 nucleotides agree with TRBD2. This CDR3 is 15 amino acids long. V dropped 3 bases and J dropped 5; count of bases not matched to a gene: 10. Germline CDR1 is SGDLS and CDR2 is YYNGEE. The CDR3 region has the DNA TGTGCCAGCAGCGCAAGAAAGGCGGGAGTGGAGACCCAGTACTTC. As protein: CASSARKAGVETQYF.

This chain uses TRBV5-4 with TRBJ2-1; 10 nucleotides match TRBD1. The CDR3 has 16 residues. Germline V gene sequence: CDR1 SGHNT, CDR2 YYREEE (reference sequence). With 2 bases clipped from V and 8 bases from J, the junction kept 10 bases outside the gene matches. CDR3 nucleotide sequence: TGTGCCAGCAGCTTTGGGGGACAGGGGCCCCAGGATGAGCAGTTCTTC. Its translation: CASSFGGQGPQDEQFF.

The rearrangement joins TRBV4-2 to TRBJ1-2; a possible D gene is TRBD1 (6 bases). This CDR3 has 15 amino acids. The germline gives CDR1 LGHNA, CDR2 YNFKEQ. V was trimmed by 0 bases and J by 4 bases, leaving 12 bases between them. CDR3 nucleotide sequence: TGTGCCAGCAGCCAAGATAGCGGGGGCAGCTATGGCTACACCTTC. Its protein product is CASSQDSGGSYGYTF.